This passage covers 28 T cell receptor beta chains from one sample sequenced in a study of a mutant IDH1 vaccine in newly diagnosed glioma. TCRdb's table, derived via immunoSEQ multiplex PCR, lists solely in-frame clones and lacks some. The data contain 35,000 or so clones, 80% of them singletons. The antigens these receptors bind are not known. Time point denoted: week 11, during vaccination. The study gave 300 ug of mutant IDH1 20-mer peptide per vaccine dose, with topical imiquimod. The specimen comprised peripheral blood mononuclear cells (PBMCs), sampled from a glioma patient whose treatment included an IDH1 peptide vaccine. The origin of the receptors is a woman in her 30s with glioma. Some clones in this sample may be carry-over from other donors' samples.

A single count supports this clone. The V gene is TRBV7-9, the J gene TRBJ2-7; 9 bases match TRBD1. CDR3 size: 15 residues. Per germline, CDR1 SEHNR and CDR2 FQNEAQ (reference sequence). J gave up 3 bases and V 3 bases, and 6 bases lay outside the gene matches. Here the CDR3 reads CASSLGQGDGYEQYF. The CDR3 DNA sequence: TGTGCCAGCAGCTTGGGACAGGGCGATGGCTACGAGCAGTACTTC. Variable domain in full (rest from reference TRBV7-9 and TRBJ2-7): DTGVSQNPRHKITKRGQNVTFRCDPISEHNRLYWYRQTLGQGPEFLTYFQNEAQLEKSRLLSDRFSAERPKGSFSTLEIQRTEQGDSAMYLCASSLGQGDGYEQYFGPGTRLTVT.

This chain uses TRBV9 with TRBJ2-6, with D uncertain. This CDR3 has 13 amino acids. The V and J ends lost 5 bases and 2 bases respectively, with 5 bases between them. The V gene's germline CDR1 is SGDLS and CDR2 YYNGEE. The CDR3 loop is CASSTAGANVLTF. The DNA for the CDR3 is TGTGCCAGCAGTACCGCTGGGGCCAACGTCCTGACTTTC.

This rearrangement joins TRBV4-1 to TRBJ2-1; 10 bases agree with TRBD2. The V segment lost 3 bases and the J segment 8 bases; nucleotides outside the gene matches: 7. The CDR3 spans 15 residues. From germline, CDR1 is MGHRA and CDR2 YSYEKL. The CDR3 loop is CASSQEREGLHEQFF. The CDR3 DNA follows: TGCGCCAGCAGCCAGGAGCGGGAGGGTCTTCATGAGCAGTTCTTC.

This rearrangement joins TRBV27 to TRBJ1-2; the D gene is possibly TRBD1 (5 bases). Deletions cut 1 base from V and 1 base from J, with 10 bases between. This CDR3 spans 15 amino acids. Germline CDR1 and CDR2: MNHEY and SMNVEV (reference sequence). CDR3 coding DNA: TGTGCCAGCAGTTTATACCAGGGCAATAACTATGGCTACACCTTC. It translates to CASSLYQGNNYGYTF.

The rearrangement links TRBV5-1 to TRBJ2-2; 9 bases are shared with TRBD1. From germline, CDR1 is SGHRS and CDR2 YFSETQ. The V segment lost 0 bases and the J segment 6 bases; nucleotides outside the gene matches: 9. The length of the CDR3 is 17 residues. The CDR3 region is CASSLAGTGYGAGELFF. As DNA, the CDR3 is TGCGCCAGCAGCTTGGCTGGGACAGGGTATGGGGCCGGGGAGCTGTTTTTT.

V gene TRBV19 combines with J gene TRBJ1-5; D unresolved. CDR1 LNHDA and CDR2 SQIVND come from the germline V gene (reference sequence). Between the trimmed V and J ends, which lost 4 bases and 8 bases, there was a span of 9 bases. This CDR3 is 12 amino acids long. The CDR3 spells CASSTWAEPQHF. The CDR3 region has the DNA TGTGCCAGTAGTACGTGGGCGGAGCCCCAGCATTTT.

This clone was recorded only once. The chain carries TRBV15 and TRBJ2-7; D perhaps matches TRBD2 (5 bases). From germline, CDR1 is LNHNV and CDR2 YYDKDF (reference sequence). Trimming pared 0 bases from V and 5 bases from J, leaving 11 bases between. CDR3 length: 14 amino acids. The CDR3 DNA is TGTGCCACCAGCAGAGATAACCGCGGGCACGAGCAGTACTTC. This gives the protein CATSRDNRGHEQYF.

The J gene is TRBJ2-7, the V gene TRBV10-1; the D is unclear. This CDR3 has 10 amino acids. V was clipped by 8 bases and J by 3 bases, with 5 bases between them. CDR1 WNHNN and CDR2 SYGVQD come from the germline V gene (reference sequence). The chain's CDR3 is CASADYEQYF. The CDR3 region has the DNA TGCGCCAGCGCAGACTACGAGCAGTACTTC.

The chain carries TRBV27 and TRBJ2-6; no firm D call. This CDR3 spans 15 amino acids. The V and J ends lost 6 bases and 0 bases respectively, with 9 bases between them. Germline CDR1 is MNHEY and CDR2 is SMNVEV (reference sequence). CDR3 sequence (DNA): TGTGCCAGCAGCCAGATCCACTCTGGGGCCAACGTCCTGACTTTC. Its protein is CASSQIHSGANVLTF.

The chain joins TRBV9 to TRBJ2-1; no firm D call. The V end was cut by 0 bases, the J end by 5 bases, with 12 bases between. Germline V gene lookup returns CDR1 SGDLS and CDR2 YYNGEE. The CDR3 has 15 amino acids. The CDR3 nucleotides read TGTGCCAGCAGCGTAGGTGACCAATGGGACAATGAGCAGTTCTTC. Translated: CASSVGDQWDNEQFF.

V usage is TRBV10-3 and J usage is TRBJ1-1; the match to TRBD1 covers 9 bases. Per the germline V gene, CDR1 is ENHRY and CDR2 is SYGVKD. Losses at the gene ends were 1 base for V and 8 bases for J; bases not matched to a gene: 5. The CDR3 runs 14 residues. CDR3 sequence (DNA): TGTGCCATCAGTGAGTTCGGTGACAGGGGGGAAGCTTTCTTT. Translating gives CAISEFGDRGEAFF.

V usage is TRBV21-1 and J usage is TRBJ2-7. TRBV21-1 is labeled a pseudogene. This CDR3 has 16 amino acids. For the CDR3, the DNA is TGTGCCAGCAGCCTACCACGGGGGCGAGACTCCTACGAGCAGTACTTC. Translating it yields CASSLPRGRDSYEQYF.

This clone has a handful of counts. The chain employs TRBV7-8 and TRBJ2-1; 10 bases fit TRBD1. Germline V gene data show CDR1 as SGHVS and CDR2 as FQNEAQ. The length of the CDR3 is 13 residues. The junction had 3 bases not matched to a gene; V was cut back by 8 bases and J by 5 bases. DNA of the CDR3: TGTGCCAGCGGGACAGGGGTCAACAATGAGCAGTTCTTC. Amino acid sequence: CASGTGVNNEQFF.

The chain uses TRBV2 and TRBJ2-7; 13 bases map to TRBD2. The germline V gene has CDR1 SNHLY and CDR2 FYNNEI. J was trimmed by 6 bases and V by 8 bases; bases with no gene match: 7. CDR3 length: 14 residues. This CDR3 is CASLRTSGSTEQYF. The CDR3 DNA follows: TGTGCCAGCCTTAGGACTAGCGGGAGTACCGAGCAGTACTTC.

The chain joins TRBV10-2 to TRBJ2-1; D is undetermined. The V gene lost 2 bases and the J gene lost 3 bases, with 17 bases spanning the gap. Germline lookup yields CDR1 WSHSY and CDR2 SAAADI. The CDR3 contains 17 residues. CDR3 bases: TGCGCCAGCAGTGAGGGGGTCTTGGATAACATCTACAATGAGCAGTTCTTC. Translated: CASSEGVLDNIYNEQFF.

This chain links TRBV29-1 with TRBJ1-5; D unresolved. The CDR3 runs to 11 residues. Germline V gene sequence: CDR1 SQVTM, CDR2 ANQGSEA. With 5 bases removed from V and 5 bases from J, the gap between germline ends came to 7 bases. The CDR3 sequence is CSVWNHQPQHF. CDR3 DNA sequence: TGCAGCGTTTGGAACCATCAGCCCCAGCATTTT. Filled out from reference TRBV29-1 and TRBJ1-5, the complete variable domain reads SAVISQKPSRDICQRGTSLTIQCQVDSQVTMMFWYRQQPGQSLTLIATANQGSEATYESGFVIDKFPISRPNLTFSTLTVSNMSPEDSSIYLCSVWNHQPQHFGDGTRLSIL.

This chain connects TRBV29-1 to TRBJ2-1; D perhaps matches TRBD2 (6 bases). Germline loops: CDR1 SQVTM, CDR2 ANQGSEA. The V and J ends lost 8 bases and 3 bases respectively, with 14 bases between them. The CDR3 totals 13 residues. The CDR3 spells CSPRGGDYNEQFF. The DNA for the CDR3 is TGCAGCCCCAGAGGAGGGGACTACAATGAGCAGTTCTTC.

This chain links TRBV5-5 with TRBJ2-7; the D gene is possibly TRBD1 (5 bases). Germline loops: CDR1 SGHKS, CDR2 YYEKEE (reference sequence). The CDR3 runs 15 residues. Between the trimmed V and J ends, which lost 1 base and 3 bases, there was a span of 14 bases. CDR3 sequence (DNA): TGTGCCAGCAGCTTGTCCCAGGGAAAAAGCTACGAGCAGTACTTC. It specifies CASSLSQGKSYEQYF.

The CDR3 nucleotides read TGTGCCAGCAGTTACCGGTCCAGGGGGCCCACTGAAGCTTTCTTT. This encodes CASSYRSRGPTEAFF. The chain carries TRBV6-5 and TRBJ1-1; TRBD1 aligns across 8 bases. Germline V gene lookup returns CDR1 MNHEY and CDR2 SVGAGI. CDR3 length: 15 residues. The trim removed 2 bases at V and 4 bases at J, leaving 6 bases unmatched.

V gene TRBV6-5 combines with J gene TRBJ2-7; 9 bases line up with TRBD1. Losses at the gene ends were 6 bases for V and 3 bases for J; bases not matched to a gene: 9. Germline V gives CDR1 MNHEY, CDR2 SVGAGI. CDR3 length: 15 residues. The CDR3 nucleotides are TGTGCCAGCAGCCGGCCGGGACAGGGTCTCTACGAGCAGTACTTC. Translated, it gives CASSRPGQGLYEQYF.

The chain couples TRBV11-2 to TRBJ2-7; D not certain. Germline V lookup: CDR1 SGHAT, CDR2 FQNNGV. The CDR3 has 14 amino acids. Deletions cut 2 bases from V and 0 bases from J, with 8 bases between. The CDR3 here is CASSLNWSSYEQYF. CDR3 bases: TGTGCCAGCAGCTTAAATTGGAGCTCCTACGAGCAGTACTTC. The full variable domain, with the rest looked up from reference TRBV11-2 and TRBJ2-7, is EAGVAQSPRYKIIEKRQSVAFWCNPISGHATLYWYQQILGQGPKLLIQFQNNGVVDDSQLPKDRFSAERLKGVDSTLKIQPAKLEDSAVYLCASSLNWSSYEQYFGPGTRLTVT.

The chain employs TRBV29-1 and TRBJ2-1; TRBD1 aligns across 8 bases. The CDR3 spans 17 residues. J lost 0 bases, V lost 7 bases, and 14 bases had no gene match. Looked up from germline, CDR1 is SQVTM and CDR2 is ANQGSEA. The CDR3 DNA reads TGCAGCGCCCAGACGGGGACAGGTTTGGGCTCCTACAATGAGCAGTTCTTC. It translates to CSAQTGTGLGSYNEQFF.

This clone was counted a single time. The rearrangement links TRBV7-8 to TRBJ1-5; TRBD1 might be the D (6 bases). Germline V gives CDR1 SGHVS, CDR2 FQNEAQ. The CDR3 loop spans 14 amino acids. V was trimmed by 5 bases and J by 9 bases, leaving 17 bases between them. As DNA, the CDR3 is TGTGCCAGCAGCCCTACCAGGGGACGATTGCCCCAGCATTTT. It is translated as CASSPTRGRLPQHF.

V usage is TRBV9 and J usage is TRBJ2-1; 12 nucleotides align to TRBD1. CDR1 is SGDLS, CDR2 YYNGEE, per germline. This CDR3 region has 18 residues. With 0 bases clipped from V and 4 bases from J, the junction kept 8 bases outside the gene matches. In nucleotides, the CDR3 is TGTGCCAGCAGCGTAGCCGGGACAGGGGGCATCTCTTACAATGAGCAGTTCTTC. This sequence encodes CASSVAGTGGISYNEQFF.

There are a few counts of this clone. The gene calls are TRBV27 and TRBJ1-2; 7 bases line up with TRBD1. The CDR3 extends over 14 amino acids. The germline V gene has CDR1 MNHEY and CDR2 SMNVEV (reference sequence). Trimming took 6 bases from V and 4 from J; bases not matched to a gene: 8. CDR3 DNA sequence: TGTGCCAGCAGGCGCACCGGGACAGCCTATGGCTACACCTTC. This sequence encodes CASRRTGTAYGYTF.

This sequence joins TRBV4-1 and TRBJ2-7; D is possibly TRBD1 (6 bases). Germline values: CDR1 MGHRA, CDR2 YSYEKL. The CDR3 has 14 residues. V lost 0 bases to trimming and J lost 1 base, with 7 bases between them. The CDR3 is CASSQDRGSYEQYF. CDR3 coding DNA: TGCGCCAGCAGCCAAGACAGGGGTTCCTACGAGCAGTACTTC.

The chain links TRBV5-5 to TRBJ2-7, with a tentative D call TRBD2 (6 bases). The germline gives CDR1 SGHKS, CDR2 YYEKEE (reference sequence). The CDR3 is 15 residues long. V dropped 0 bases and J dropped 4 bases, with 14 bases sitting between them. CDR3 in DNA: TGTGCCAGCAGCTTGGCGGGGGAGCTCGGGTACGAGCAGTACTTC. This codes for CASSLAGELGYEQYF.

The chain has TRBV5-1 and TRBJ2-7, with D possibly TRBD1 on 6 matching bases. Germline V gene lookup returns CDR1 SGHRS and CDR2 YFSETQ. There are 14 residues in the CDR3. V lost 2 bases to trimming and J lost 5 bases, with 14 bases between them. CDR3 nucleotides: TGCGCCAGCAGCTTTGGCAGGGGATTAGACGAGCAGTACTTC. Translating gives CASSFGRGLDEQYF.